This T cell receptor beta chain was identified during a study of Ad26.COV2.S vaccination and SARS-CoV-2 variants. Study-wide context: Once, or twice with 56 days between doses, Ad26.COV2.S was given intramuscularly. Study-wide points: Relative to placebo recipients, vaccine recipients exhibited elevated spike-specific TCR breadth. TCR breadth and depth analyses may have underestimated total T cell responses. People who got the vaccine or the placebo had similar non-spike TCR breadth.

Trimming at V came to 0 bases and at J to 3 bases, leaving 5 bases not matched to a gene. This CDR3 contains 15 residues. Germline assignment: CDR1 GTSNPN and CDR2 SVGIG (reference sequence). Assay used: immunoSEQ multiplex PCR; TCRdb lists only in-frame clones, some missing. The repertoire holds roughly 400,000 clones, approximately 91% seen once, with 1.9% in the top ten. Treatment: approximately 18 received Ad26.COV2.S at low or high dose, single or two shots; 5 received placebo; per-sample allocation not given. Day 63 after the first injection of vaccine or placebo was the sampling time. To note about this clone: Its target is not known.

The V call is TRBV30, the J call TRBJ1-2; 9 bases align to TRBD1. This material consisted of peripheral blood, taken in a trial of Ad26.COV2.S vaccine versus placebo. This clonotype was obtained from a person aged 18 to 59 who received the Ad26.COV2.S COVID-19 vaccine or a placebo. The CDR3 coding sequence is TGTGCCTGGAGTGTAGGGACAGGGTATGACTATGGCTACACCTTC. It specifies CAWSVGTGYDYGYTF.